This T cell receptor (beta chain) derives from a study of STAT5B mutations in CD4+ large granular lymphocyte leukemia. On the study more broadly: Among healthy controls, a particular HLA allele went with more CDR3 'QG' motifs.

V lost 0 bases and J lost 3, with 5 bases in between. The CDR3 has 14 residues. Germline CDR1 and CDR2: MNHEY and SVGAGI. Study-level findings and limits: Compared with healthy controls (2/35), patient top clones favored TRBV06 (8/27). Higher CD4+ than CD8+ T-LGLL clonality might reflect small sample size.

As for this clone: Its antigen is not known.

As handled by the study authors: A productive frequency of 2.59 x 10-5 was the lowest detectable. Repertoires were generated with immunoSEQ multiplex PCR, while TCRdb's copy carries only in-frame clones and drops some. V and J calls and clone size are those listed in that table; D and trimming were worked out from the DNA. The sample consists of about 29,000 clones, about three quarters of them appearing once. The specimen sequenced was CD4+ T cells from blood buffy coats. This rearrangement joins TRBV6-5 to TRBJ1-4; D unresolved. The TCR comes from a human donor in good health. The CDR3 coding sequence is TGTGCCAGCAGTTACTCGAGGGCTAATGAAAAACTGTTTTTT. The encoded protein is CASSYSRANEKLFF.